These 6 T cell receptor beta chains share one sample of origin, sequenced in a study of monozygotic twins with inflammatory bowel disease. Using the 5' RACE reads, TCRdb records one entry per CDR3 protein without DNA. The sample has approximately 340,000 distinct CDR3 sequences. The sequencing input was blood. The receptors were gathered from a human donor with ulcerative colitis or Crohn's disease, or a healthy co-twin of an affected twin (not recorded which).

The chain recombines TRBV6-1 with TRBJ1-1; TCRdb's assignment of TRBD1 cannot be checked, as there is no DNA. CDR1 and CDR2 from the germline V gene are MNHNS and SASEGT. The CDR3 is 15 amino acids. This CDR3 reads CASSRDRVQGTEAFF.

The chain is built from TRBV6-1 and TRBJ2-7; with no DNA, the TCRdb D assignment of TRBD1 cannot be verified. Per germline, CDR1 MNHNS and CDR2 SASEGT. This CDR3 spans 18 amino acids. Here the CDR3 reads CASSVYYAWGQEAYEQYF.

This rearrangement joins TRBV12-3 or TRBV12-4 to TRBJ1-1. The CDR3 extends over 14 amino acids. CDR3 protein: CATQVGGMNTEAFF.

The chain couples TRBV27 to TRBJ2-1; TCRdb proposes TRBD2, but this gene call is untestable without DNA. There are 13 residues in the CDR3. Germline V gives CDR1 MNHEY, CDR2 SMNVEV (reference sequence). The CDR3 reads CASMGLEYNEQFF.

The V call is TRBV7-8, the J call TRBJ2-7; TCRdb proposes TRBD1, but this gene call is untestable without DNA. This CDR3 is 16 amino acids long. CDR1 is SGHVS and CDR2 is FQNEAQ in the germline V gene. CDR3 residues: CASSLQQARLSYEQYF.

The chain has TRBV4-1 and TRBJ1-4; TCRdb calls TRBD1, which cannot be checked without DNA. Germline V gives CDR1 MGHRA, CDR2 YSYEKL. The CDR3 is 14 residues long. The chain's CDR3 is CASSQVGAREKLFF.